These 13 T cell receptor beta chains originate from one sample sequenced in a study of cytomegalovirus exposure and HLA in healthy donors. Here immunoSEQ multiplex PCR was the method, and the copy in TCRdb shows in-frame clones only, minus some. Counted here are some 190,000 clones, 86% occurring once; the ten biggest clones make up more than 1.4%. Sequences were obtained from PBMCs. These receptors were collected from a woman aged 18-35 years in good health and CMV-seronegative.

The chain recombines TRBV7-9 with TRBJ1-4, with 7 nucleotides matching TRBD1. The CDR3 runs 14 residues. Per germline, CDR1 SEHNR and CDR2 FQNEAQ (reference sequence). Trimming cost V 3 bases and J 5 bases; bases outside gene matches: 3. The DNA of the CDR3 is TGTGCCAGCAGCTTGGGGACAGACAATGAAAAACTGTTTTTT. This encodes CASSLGTDNEKLFF.

The chain combines TRBV11-2 with TRBJ1-5; 7 bases map to TRBD1. Germline V lookup: CDR1 SGHAT, CDR2 FQNNGV. The CDR3 is made up of 16 amino acids. Trimming took 3 bases from V and 4 from J; bases not matched to a gene: 9. CDR3 protein: CASSFAAGGRNQPQHF. The CDR3 nucleotides are TGTGCCAGCAGCTTCGCGGCAGGGGGACGTAATCAGCCCCAGCATTTT.

Only one count was recorded for this clone. The chain uses TRBV7-8 and TRBJ2-5, with D unclear. The germline V gene encodes CDR1 SGHVS and CDR2 FQNEAQ. There are 17 residues in the CDR3. The V end was cut by 4 bases, the J end by 4 bases, with 22 bases between. This CDR3 reads CASSSLAAIAIRETQYF. In DNA form, the CDR3 reads TGTGCCAGCAGCTCCCTCGCGGCTATTGCTATAAGAGAGACCCAGTACTTC.

The rearrangement joins TRBV11-2 to TRBJ2-1; 7 bases agree with TRBD2. V dropped 4 bases and J dropped 0; count of bases not matched to a gene: 6. CDR3 length: 16 amino acids. Germline CDR1 is SGHAT and CDR2 is FQNNGV. The CDR3, as DNA: TGTGCCAGCAGCTCCACGCGGGGGAGCTCCTACAATGAGCAGTTCTTC. It yields the protein CASSSTRGSSYNEQFF.

The chain employs TRBV5-1 and TRBJ2-3; D possibly corresponds to TRBD2 (6 bases). The CDR3 is 17 amino acids. With 4 bases removed from V and 0 bases from J, the gap between germline ends came to 18 bases. Germline-derived CDR1 and CDR2 are SGHRS and YFSETQ. CDR3 bases: TGCGCCAGCAGCCTCCCTATAGCGGCCGCTAGCACAGATACGCAGTATTTT. Its translation is CASSLPIAAASTDTQYF.

The chain couples TRBV7-9 to TRBJ2-7; a possible D gene is TRBD1 (6 bases). CDR1 is SEHNR, CDR2 FQNEAQ, per germline (reference sequence). The ends were cut back, 4 bases at V and 4 bases at J, with 20 bases in the middle. The CDR3 covers 16 residues. This CDR3 is CASSYSPGQGWYEQYF. CDR3 sequence (DNA): TGTGCCAGCAGCTATTCCCCCGGGCAGGGGTGGTACGAGCAGTACTTC.

The V gene is TRBV29-1, the J gene TRBJ1-5, with D possibly being TRBD1 (5 bases). V was shortened by 7 bases and J by 2 bases, with 15 bases between the two germline ends. CDR1 SQVTM and CDR2 ANQGSEA come from the germline V gene. The CDR3 is 14 amino acids. The CDR3 DNA reads TGCAGCGACGCGCAGGGCAAGGGCAATCAGCCCCAGCATTTT. Its translation: CSDAQGKGNQPQHF.

The rearrangement uses TRBV5-5 and TRBJ2-2; 7 positions match TRBD1. The J segment lost 4 bases and the V segment lost 5 bases, leaving 17 bases of the junction unmatched. Germline V gene lookup returns CDR1 SGHKS and CDR2 YYEKEE (reference sequence). The length of the CDR3 is 18 residues. The CDR3 DNA sequence: TGTGCCAGCAGACAGACCCCTTGGACAGGAGGAAGCACCGGGGAGCTGTTTTTT. Protein sequence: CASRQTPWTGGSTGELFF.

The gene calls are TRBV6-5 and TRBJ1-3; D is unclear. Germline CDR1 and CDR2: MNHEY and SVGAGI. V lost 6 bases and J lost 0, with 9 bases in between. The CDR3 extends over 14 amino acids. The CDR3 DNA sequence: TGTGCCAGCAGATCCCCGAGCTCTGGAAACACCATATATTTT. Its translation is CASRSPSSGNTIYF.

The chain couples TRBV7-9 to TRBJ1-2, with a tentative D call TRBD1 (5 bases). The germline CDR1 and CDR2 sequences are SEHNR and FQNEAQ (reference sequence). V dropped 4 bases and J dropped 6 bases, with 18 bases sitting between them. The CDR3 consists of 15 residues. In nucleotides, the CDR3 is TGTGCCAGCAGCTACCCAGGGATTCAATGGGATGGCTACACCTTC. It is translated as CASSYPGIQWDGYTF.

This sequence joins TRBV29-1 and TRBJ1-5, with TRBD1 identical over 8 bases. Germline lookup yields CDR1 SQVTM and CDR2 ANQGSEA. J lost 4 bases, V lost 7 bases, and 6 bases had no gene match. CDR3 length: 13 residues. CDR3 sequence reads: CSATGQENQPQHF. CDR3 DNA: TGCAGCGCTACGGGACAGGAGAATCAGCCCCAGCATTTT.

This clone was seen only a few times. The chain uses TRBV10-3 and TRBJ1-2; D might be TRBD1 (6 bases). The CDR3 is 15 amino acids. V gave up 4 bases and J gave up 6 bases, with 18 bases separating them. Germline V gene lookup returns CDR1 ENHRY and CDR2 SYGVKD. CDR3 in amino acids: CAISGRNRVEDGYTF. The CDR3 DNA is TGTGCCATCAGTGGAAGAAACAGGGTGGAGGATGGCTACACCTTC.

The rearrangement uses TRBV4-2 and TRBJ1-1, with D maybe TRBD1 (6 bases). The V end lost 0 bases, the J end lost 3 bases, and 17 bases lay between the germline ends. Germline CDR1 and CDR2: LGHNA and YNFKEQ. This CDR3 is 17 amino acids long. The CDR3: CASSQDARGPTHTEAFF. The CDR3, as DNA: TGTGCCAGCAGCCAAGATGCCAGGGGACCGACGCACACTGAAGCTTTCTTT.